This entry lists 17 T cell receptor beta chains sequenced from one sample in a study of Tregs in tolerant kidney transplant recipients. TCRdb's copy holds only in-frame clones and misses some; the assay was immunoSEQ multiplex PCR. The sample has fewer than 150,000 clones, 85% to 95% seen once. The sequencing input was CD4+ T cells from blood. These receptors were collected from a human donor in good health.

This chain connects TRBV5-1 to TRBJ2-5; possibly TRBD1 for D (5 bases). Trimming cost V 0 bases and J 5 bases, with 11 bases left between them. Germline values: CDR1 SGHRS, CDR2 YFSETQ. The CDR3 runs 14 residues. The CDR3 region has the DNA TGCGCCAGCAGCTTGGTGGCAGGGTATGAGACCCAGTACTTC. Residues: CASSLVAGYETQYF.

The chain combines TRBV6-1 with TRBJ1-1, with no clear D. The CDR3 totals 14 residues. V shed 6 bases and J shed 3 bases, with 14 bases lying between them. Germline CDR1 is MNHNS and CDR2 is SASEGT. CDR3 sequence: CASSPSGWDTEAFF. The CDR3 region has the DNA TGTGCCAGCAGCCCTTCAGGTTGGGACACTGAAGCTTTCTTT.

The chain has TRBV12-5 and TRBJ2-3; no reliable D call. In germline, CDR1 is LGHNT, CDR2 FRNRAP. V was clipped by 2 bases and J by 3 bases, with 9 bases between them. The CDR3 spans 14 residues. The CDR3 reads CASGLPLRTDTQYF. The CDR3 DNA sequence: TGTGCTAGTGGTTTGCCCCTAAGGACAGATACGCAGTATTTT.

The V and J genes are TRBV19 and TRBJ1-1; D is ambiguous. The CDR3 has 15 residues. The V gene's germline CDR1 is LNHDA and CDR2 SQIVND (reference sequence). V lost 7 bases and J lost 2, with 17 bases in between. In DNA, the CDR3 is TGTGCCAGTATCACCCATGCACAAAGAAACACTGAAGCTTTCTTT. Residues: CASITHAQRNTEAFF.

This sequence joins TRBV5-1 and TRBJ2-7; possibly TRBD1 for D (5 bases). The CDR3 extends over 15 amino acids. The V gene's germline CDR1 is SGHRS and CDR2 YFSETQ. The ends were cut back, 1 base at V and 0 bases at J, with 11 bases in the middle. In DNA form, the CDR3 reads TGCGCCAGCAGCTTGCAGGGCGTGAGCTCCTACGAGCAGTACTTC. This sequence encodes CASSLQGVSSYEQYF.

The rearrangement joins TRBV19 to TRBJ1-5; D is unclear. Trimming stripped 3 bases from V and 4 bases from J, with 13 bases between. Germline CDR1 and CDR2: LNHDA and SQIVND (reference sequence). CDR3 length: 15 residues. CDR3 in amino acids: CASSIRTALNQPQHF. In nucleotides, the CDR3 is TGTGCCAGTAGTATCAGAACAGCTCTGAATCAGCCCCAGCATTTT.

The CDR3, as DNA: TGCAGCGTTGCAACTCAAGGAAACACCATATATTTT. Translation gives CSVATQGNTIYF. V usage is TRBV29-1 and J usage is TRBJ1-3; D remains ambiguous. The V end was cut by 4 bases, the J end by 4 bases, with 8 bases between. The germline V gene encodes CDR1 SQVTM and CDR2 ANQGSEA. The CDR3 has 12 residues.

The chain uses TRBV6-5 and TRBJ2-1, with D possibly called TRBD1 or TRBD2 (5 bases each). Trimming took 2 bases from V and 10 from J, leaving 18 bases between them. The germline CDR1 and CDR2 sequences are MNHEY and SVGAGI. The CDR3 runs 15 residues. The CDR3 protein is CASSYEWDAANEQFF. The CDR3 DNA reads TGTGCCAGCAGTTACGAGTGGGACGCCGCTAACGAGCAGTTCTTC.

This clone appeared once. The chain has TRBV9 and TRBJ2-7; no clear D. The CDR3 is 13 amino acids. V was clipped by 0 bases and J by 2 bases, with 6 bases between them. The germline CDR1 and CDR2 sequences are SGDLS and YYNGEE. The CDR3 DNA sequence: TGTGCCAGCAGCGTAGGCCCGACCTACGAGCAGTACTTC. It specifies CASSVGPTYEQYF.

This clone was seen just once. J is TRBJ1-5 and V is TRBV10-2; possible D gene TRBD1, 5 bases. The CDR3 loop spans 16 amino acids. Looked up from germline, CDR1 is WSHSY and CDR2 is SAAADI. The V end was cut by 3 bases, the J end by 2 bases, with 14 bases between. CDR3 residues: CASSEEGKGGNQPQHF. CDR3 nucleotide sequence: TGCGCCAGCAGTGAAGAAGGGAAAGGGGGCAATCAGCCCCAGCATTTT.

This chain links TRBV6-4 with TRBJ2-1; 12 positions agree with TRBD2. V was clipped by 5 bases and J by 9 bases; unmatched bases: 5. Germline V gives CDR1 MRHNA, CDR2 SNTAGT. The CDR3 has 14 amino acids. The CDR3 DNA follows: TGTGCCAGCAGTCTGACTAGCGGGAGTTCTGAGCAGTTCTTC. Its translation: CASSLTSGSSEQFF.

The chain combines TRBV5-6 with TRBJ2-7, with TRBD2 matching 9 bases. The J segment lost 2 bases and the V segment lost 2 bases, leaving 8 bases of the junction unmatched. This CDR3 contains 16 residues. Germline loops: CDR1 SGHDT, CDR2 YYEEEE. The CDR3 DNA reads as TGTGCCAGCAGCTTCAGATTTAGCGGGAGAGCCTACGAGCAGTACTTC. This codes for CASSFRFSGRAYEQYF.

The chain is built from TRBV5-1 and TRBJ2-4; 10 bases agree with TRBD1. CDR1 is SGHRS, CDR2 YFSETQ, per germline. There are 15 residues in the CDR3. V lost 1 base and J lost 8; bases outside the gene matches: 6. CDR3 in DNA: TGCGCCAGCAGCTTGACCTCGGACAGGGGGGACATTCAGTACTTC. Translated, it gives CASSLTSDRGDIQYF. The complete variable domain, with remaining parts taken from reference TRBV5-1 and TRBJ2-4, reads KAGVTQTPRYLIKTRGQQVTLSCSPISGHRSVSWYQQTPGQGLQFLFEYFSETQRNKGNFPGRFSGRQFSNSRSEMNVSTLELGDSALYLCASSLTSDRGDIQYFGAGTRLSVL.

CDR3 sequence reads: CASSRDNGYTF. In DNA form, the CDR3 reads TGTGCCTCTTCCAGGGACAATGGCTACACCTTC. This rearrangement joins TRBV30 to TRBJ1-2; possible D gene TRBD1, 6 bases. Germline-derived CDR1 and CDR2 are GTSNPN and SVGIG (reference sequence). The CDR3 loop spans 11 amino acids. The V and J ends lost 7 bases and 6 bases respectively, with 12 bases between them.

The rearrangement joins TRBV2 to TRBJ1-2, with 7 nucleotides matching TRBD1. Trimming at V came to 7 bases and at J to 0 bases, leaving 8 bases not matched to a gene. The CDR3 is made up of 15 amino acids. Germline CDR1 SNHLY, CDR2 FYNNEI. As DNA, the CDR3 is TGTGCCAGCACCCAGCAGGGGGTAGCTAACTATGGCTACACCTTC. Translation gives CASTQQGVANYGYTF.

The rearrangement joins TRBV6-1 to TRBJ1-5; unclear D gene. Per the germline V gene, CDR1 is MNHNS and CDR2 is SASEGT. The CDR3 runs to 16 residues. V dropped 0 bases and J dropped 2 bases, with 11 bases sitting between them. This chain's CDR3 is CASSEALGRGNQPQHF. CDR3 bases: TGTGCCAGCAGTGAAGCGCTAGGGAGGGGCAATCAGCCCCAGCATTTT.

The chain has TRBV29-1 and TRBJ2-6; 9 bases map to TRBD1. The CDR3 runs 15 residues. Germline V CDR1 and CDR2: SQVTM, ANQGSEA. After removal of 7 bases from V and 0 bases from J, the junction contained 4 bases not matched to a gene. This chain's CDR3 is CSAGTGSSGANVLTF. As DNA, the CDR3 is TGCAGCGCCGGGACAGGGAGCTCTGGGGCCAACGTCCTGACTTTC.